This T cell receptor beta chain stems from a study of beta chain features in type 1 diabetes. The overall study: Similarity in age, gender and cell yields was seen between patients and healthy donors. Study conclusions and caveats: A greater similarity of naive, central memory and Treg TCRB repertoires was seen among patients than among healthy donors.

V shed 2 bases and J shed 5 bases, with 12 bases lying between them. CDR3 size: 15 residues. In germline, CDR1 is MDHEN, CDR2 SYDVKM. Expressed TCRB transcripts were sequenced, since all the RNA that had been isolated was reverse transcribed. Sequencing used immunoSEQ multiplex PCR; TCRdb keeps in-frame clones, though not all of them. The data contain about 150,000 clones, around 10% of them singletons. Details on this clone: Its antigen is unknown.

The chain uses TRBV28 and TRBJ1-4; D perhaps matches TRBD1 (6 bases). The source material was central memory CD4+ T cells from blood. The sequence was obtained from a man aged 18-30 years in good health. CDR3 loop: CASSLIYRANEKLFF. CDR3 DNA: TGTGCCAGCAGTTTAATTTACAGGGCGAATGAAAAACTGTTTTTT. The full variable domain, in which reference TRBV28 and TRBJ1-4 provide the parts outside the CDR3, is DVKVTQSSRYLVKRTGEKVFLECVQDMDHENMFWYRQDPGLGLRLIYFSYDVKMKEKGDIPEGYSVSREKKERFSLILESASTNQTSMYLCASSLIYRANEKLFFGSGTQLSVL.